This TCR beta chain was sequenced in a study of cytomegalovirus exposure and HLA in healthy donors. Whole-study findings and limits: Sequencing depth roughly uniform across donors was assumed in presence/absence analyses.

PCR used 60 Vbeta primers and 13 Jbeta primers. Sequenced by immunoSEQ multiplex PCR; TCRdb stores in-frame clones only, minus some. The sample comprises about 82,000 clones, around 70% of which are singletons, and 6.2% rests with the top ten. Note on this clone: Its target is not known.

The CDR3 has 14 residues. Germline-derived CDR1 and CDR2 are LGHNA and YNFKEQ. The ends were cut back, 0 bases at V and 3 bases at J, with 8 bases in the middle. The clonotype comes from a woman between 50 and 59 years old in good health and CMV-seropositive. The V call is TRBV4-2, the J call TRBJ1-2; D not certain. Sample: PBMCs. The CDR3 sequence is CASSQDFTDYGYTF. The CDR3 region has the DNA TGTGCCAGCAGCCAAGATTTTACAGACTATGGCTACACCTTC.